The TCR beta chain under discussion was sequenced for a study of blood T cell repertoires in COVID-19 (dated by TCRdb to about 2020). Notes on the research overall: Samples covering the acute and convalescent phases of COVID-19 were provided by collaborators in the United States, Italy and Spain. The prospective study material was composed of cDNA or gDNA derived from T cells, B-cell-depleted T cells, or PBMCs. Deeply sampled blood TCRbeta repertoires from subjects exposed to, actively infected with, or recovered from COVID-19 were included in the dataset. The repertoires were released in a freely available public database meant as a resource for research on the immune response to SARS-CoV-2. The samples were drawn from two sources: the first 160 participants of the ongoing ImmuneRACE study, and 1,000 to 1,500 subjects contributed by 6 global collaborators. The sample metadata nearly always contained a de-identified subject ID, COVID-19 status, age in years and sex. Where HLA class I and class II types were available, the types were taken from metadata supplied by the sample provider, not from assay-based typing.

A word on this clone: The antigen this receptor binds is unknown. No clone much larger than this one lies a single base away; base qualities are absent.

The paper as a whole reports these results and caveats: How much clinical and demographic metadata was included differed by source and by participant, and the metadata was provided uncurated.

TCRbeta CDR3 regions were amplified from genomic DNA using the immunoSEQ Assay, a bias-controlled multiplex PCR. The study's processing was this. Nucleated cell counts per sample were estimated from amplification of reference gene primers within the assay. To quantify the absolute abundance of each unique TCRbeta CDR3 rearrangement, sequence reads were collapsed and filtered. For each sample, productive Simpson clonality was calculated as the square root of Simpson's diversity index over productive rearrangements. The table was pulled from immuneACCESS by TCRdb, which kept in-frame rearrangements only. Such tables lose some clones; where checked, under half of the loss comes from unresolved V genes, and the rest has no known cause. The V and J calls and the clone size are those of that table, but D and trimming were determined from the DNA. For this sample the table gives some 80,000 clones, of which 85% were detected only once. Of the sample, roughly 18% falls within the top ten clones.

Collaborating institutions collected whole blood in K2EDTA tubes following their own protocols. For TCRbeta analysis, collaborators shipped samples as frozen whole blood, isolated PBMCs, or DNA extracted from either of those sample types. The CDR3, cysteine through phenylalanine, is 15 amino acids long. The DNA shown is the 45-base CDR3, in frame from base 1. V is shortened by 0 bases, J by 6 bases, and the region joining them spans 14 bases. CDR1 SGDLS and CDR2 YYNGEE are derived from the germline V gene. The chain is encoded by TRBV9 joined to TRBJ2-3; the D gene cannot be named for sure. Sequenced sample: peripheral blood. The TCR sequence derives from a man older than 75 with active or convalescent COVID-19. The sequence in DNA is TGTGCCAGCAGCGTAGGGGCAGGTCGTTCGGATACGCAGTATTTT. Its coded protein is CASSVGAGRSDTQYF.